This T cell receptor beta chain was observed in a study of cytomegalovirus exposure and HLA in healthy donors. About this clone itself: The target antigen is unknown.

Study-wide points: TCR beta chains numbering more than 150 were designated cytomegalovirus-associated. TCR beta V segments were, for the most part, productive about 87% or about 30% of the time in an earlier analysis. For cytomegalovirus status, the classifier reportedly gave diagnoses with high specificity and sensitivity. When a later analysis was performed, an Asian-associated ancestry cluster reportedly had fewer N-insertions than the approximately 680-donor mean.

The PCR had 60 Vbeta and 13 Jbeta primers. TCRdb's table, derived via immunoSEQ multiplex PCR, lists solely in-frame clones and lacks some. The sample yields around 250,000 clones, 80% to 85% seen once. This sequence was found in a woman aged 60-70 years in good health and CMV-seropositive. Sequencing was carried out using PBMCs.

The CDR3 loop is CASSQDELAGARGDTQYF. DNA for the CDR3: TGTGCCAGCAGCCAAGATGAACTAGCGGGAGCAAGAGGAGATACGCAGTATTTT. This rearrangement joins TRBV4-2 to TRBJ2-3; 11 bases map to TRBD2. Germline-derived CDR1 and CDR2 are LGHNA and YNFKEQ. V lost 0 bases, J lost 5 bases, and 10 bases stayed unmatched. The CDR3 is made up of 18 amino acids.